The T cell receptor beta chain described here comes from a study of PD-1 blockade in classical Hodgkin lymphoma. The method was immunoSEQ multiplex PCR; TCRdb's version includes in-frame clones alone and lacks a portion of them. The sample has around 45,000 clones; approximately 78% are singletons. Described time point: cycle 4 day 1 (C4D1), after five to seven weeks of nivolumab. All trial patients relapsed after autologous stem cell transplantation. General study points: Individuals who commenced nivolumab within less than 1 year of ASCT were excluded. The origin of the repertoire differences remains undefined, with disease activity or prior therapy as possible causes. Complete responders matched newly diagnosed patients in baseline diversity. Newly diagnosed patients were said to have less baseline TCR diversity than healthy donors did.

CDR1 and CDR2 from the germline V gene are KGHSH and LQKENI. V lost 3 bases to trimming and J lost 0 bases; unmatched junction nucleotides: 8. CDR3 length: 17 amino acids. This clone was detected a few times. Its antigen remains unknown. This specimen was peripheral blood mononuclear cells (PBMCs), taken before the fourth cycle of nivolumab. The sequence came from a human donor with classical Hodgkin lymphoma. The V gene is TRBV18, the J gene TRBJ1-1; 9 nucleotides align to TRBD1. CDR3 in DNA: TGTGCCAGCTCACCGGGACAGGGACTTCGCATGAACACTGAAGCTTTCTTT. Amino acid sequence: CASSPGQGLRMNTEAFF.